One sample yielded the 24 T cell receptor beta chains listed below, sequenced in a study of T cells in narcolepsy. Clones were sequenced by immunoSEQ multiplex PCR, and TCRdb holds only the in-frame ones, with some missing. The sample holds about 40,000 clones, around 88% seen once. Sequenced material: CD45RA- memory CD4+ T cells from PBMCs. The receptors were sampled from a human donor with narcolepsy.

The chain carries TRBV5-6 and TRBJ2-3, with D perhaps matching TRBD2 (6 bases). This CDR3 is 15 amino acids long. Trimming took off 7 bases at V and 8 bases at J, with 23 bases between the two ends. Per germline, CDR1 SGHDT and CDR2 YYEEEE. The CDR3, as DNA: TGTGCCAGCTCCTCGGTAGCGGTATTTGCTGGTACGCAGTATTTT. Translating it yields CASSSVAVFAGTQYF.

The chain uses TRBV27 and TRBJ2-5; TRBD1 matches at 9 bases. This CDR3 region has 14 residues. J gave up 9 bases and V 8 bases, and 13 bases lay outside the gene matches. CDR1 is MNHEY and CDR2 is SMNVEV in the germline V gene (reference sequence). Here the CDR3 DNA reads TGTGCCAGCGGGCGTGGACAGGGGATGTTGGCCCAGTACTTC. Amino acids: CASGRGQGMLAQYF.

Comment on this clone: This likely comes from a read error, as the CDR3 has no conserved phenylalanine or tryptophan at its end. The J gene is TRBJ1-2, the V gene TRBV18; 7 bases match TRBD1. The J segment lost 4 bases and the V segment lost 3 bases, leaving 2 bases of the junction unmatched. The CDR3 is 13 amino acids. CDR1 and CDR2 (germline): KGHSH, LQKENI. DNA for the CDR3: TGTGCCAGCTCACCGGGACAGCTCTATGGCTACACCCTC. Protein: CASSPGQLYGYTL.

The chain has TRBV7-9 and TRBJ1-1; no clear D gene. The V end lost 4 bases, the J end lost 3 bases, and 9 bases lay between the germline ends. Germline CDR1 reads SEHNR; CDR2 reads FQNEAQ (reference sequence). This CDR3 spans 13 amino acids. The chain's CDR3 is CASSWSGDTEAFF. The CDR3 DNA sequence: TGTGCCAGCAGCTGGTCCGGGGACACTGAAGCTTTCTTT.

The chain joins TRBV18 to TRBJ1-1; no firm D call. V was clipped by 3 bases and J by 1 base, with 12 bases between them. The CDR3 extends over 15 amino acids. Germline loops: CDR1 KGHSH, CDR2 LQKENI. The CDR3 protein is CASSPDQVKNTEAFF. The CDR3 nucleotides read TGTGCCAGCTCACCGGACCAGGTAAAGAACACTGAAGCTTTCTTT.

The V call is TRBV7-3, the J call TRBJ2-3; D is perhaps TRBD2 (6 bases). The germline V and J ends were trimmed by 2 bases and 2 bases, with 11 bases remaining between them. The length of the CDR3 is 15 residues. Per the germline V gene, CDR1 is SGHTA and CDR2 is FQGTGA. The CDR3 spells CASSLRGGATDTQYF. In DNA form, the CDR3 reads TGTGCCAGCAGCTTACGAGGCGGGGCCACAGATACGCAGTATTTT.

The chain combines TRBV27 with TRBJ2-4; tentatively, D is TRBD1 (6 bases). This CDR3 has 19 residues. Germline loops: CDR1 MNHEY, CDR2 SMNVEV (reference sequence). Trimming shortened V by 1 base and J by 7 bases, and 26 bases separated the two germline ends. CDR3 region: CASSLWGDGRGGVLNIQYF. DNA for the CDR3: TGTGCCAGCAGTTTATGGGGTGACGGCCGAGGGGGAGTGCTGAACATTCAGTACTTC.

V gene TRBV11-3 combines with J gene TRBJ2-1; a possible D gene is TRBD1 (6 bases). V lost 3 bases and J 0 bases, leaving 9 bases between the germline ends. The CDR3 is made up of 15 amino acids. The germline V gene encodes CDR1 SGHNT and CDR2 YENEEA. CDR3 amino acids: CASSFGQPSYNEQFF. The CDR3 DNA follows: TGTGCCAGCAGCTTTGGACAGCCCTCCTACAATGAGCAGTTCTTC.

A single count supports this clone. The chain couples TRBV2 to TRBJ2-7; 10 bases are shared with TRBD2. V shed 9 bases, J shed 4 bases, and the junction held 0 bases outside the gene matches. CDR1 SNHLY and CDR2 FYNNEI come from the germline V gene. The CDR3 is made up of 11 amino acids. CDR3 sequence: CARGLAYEQYF. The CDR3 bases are TGTGCCAGGGGACTAGCGTACGAGCAGTACTTC.

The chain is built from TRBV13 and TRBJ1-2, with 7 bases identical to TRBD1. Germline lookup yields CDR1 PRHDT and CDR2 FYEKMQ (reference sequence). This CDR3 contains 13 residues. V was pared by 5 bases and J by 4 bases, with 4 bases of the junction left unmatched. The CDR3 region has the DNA TGTGCCAGCAGCCGACAGGGCACCTATGGCTACACCTTC. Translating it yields CASSRQGTYGYTF. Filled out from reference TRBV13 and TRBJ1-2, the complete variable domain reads AAGVIQSPRHLIKEKRETATLKCYPIPRHDTVYWYQQGPGQDPQFLISFYEKMQSDKGSIPDRFSAQQFSDYHSELNMSSLELGDSALYFCASSRQGTYGYTFGSGTRLTVV.

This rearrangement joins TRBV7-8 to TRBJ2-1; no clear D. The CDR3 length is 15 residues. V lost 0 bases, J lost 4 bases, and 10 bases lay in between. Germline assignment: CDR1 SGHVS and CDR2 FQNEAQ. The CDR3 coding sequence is TGTGCCAGCAGCTTAGCATCTTCGGCGTACAATGAGCAGTTCTTC. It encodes CASSLASSAYNEQFF. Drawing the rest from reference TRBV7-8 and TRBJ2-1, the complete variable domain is GAGVSQSPRYKVAKRGQDVALRCDPISGHVSLFWYQQALGQGPEFLTYFQNEAQLDKSGLPSDRFFAERPEGSVSTLKIQRTQQEDSAVYLCASSLASSAYNEQFFGPGTRLTVL.

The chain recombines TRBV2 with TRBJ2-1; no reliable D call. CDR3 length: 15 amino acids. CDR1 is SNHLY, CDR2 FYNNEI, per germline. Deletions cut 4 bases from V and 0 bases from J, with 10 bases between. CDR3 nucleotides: TGTGCCAGCAGTGTCGAAAGAGTCTCCTACAATGAGCAGTTCTTC. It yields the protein CASSVERVSYNEQFF.

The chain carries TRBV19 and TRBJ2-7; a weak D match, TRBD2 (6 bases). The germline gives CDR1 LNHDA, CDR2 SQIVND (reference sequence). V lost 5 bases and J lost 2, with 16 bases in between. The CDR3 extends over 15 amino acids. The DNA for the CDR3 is TGTGCCAGTAGTCCCCCGCGGGGCCGGGCCTACGAGCAGTACTTC. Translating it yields CASSPPRGRAYEQYF.

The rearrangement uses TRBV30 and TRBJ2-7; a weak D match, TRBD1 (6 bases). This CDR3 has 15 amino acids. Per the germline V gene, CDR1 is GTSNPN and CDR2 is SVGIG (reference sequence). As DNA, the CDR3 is TGTGCAGGACCACCCTACAGGGAACTTTGCGCCGAGCAGTACTTC. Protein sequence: CAGPPYRELCAEQYF.

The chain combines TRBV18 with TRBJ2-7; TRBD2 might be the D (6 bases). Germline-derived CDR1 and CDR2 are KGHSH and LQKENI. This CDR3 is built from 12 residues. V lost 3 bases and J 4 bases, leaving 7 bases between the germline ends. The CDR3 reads CASSPEGYEQYF. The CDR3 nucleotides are TGTGCCAGCTCACCGGAGGGGTACGAGCAGTACTTC.

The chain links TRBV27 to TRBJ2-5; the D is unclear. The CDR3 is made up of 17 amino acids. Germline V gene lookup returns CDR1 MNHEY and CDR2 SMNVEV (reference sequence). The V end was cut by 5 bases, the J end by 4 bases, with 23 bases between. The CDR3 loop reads CASSQNLPGLKVETQYF. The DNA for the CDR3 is TGTGCCAGCAGTCAGAATCTACCGGGCCTAAAGGTAGAGACCCAGTACTTC.

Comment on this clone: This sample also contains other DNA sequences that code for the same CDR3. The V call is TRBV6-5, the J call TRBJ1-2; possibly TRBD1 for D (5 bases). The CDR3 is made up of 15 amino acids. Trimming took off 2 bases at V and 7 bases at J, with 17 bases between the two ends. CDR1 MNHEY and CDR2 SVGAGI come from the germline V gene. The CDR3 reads CASSYRRGWGVGYTF. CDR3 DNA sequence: TGTGCCAGCAGTTACCGACGGGGGTGGGGGGTTGGCTACACCTTC.

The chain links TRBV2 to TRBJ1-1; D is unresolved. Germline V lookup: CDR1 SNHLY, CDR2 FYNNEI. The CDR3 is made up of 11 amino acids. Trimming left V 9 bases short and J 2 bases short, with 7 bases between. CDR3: CARSLNTEAFF. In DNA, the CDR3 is TGTGCCAGGTCTTTAAACACTGAAGCTTTCTTT.

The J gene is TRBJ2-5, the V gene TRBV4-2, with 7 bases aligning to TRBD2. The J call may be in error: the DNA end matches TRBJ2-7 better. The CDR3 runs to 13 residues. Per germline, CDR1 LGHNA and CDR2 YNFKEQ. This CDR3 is CASSTTSENEQYF. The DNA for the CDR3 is TGTGCCAGCAGTACAACTAGCGAAAACGAGCAGTACTTC.

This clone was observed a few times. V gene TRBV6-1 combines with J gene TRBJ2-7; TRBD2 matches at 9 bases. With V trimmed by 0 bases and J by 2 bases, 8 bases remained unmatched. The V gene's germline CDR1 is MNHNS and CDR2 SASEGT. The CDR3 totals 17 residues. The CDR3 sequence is CASSEAVGLAGTYEQYF. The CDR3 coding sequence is TGTGCCAGCAGTGAAGCCGTAGGGCTAGCGGGAACCTACGAGCAGTACTTC.

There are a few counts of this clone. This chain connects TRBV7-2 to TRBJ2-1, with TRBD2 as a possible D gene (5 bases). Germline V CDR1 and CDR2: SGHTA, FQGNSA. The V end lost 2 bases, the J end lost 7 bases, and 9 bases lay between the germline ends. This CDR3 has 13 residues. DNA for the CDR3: TGTGCCAGCAGCTTAATATGGGAGAATGAGCAGTTCTTC. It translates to CASSLIWENEQFF.

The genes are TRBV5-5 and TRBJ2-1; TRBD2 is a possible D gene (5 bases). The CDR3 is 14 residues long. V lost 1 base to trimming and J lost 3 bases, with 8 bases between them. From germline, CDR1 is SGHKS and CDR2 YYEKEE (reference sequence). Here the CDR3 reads CASSLNAGYNEQFF. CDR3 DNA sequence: TGTGCCAGCAGCTTGAACGCGGGCTACAATGAGCAGTTCTTC. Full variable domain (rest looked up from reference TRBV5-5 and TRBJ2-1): DAGVTQSPTHLIKTRGQQVTLRCSPISGHKSVSWYQQVLGQGPQFIFQYYEKEERGRGNFPDRFSARQFPNYSSELNVNALLLGDSALYLCASSLNAGYNEQFFGPGTRLTVL.

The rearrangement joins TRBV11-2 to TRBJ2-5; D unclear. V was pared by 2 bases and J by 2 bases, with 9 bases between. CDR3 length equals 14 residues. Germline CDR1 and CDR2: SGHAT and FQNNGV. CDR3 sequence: CASSLKGYQETQYF. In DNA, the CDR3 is TGTGCCAGCAGCTTAAAAGGTTATCAAGAGACCCAGTACTTC.

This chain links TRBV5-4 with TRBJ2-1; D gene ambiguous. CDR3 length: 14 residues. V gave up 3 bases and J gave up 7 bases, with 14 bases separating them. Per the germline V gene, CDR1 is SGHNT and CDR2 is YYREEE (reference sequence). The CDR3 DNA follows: TGTGCCAGCAGCTCCGGGCCCCGAGTGAATGAGCAGTTCTTC. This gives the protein CASSSGPRVNEQFF.